The 23 T cell receptor beta chains below were found in one sample sequenced in a study of blood T cell repertoires in COVID-19. Only in-frame clones appear in the TCRdb table, and some are missing; sequencing was by immunoSEQ multiplex PCR. This sample has approximately 160,000 clones, with 84% found just once. Sample: PBMCs or T cells enriched from blood (not recorded which). Receptor source: a woman between 45 and 60 years old who had recovered from COVID-19.

The chain employs TRBV6-5 and TRBJ2-3; 11 bases align to TRBD2. The CDR3 covers 14 residues. Per the germline V gene, CDR1 is MNHEY and CDR2 is SVGAGI. V trimming: 6 bases; J trimming: 6 bases; junction bases outside the gene matches: 5. Here the CDR3 reads CASRIAGGHDTQYF. The DNA for the CDR3 is TGTGCCAGCAGGATAGCGGGGGGGCACGATACGCAGTATTTT.

This chain links TRBV6-1 with TRBJ1-1; 7 bases align to TRBD1. Germline V CDR1 and CDR2: MNHNS, SASEGT. The CDR3 length is 13 residues. Losses at the gene ends were 5 bases for V and 4 bases for J; bases not matched to a gene: 4. CDR3 loop: CASSRDSPTEAFF. The DNA for the CDR3 is TGTGCCAGCAGTAGGGACAGCCCCACTGAAGCTTTCTTT.

The V call is TRBV28, the J call TRBJ2-3, with a weak D call TRBD1 (5 bases). The CDR3 has 15 residues. Germline V gives CDR1 MDHEN, CDR2 SYDVKM. V was cut by 5 bases and J by 0 bases, with 12 bases left in between. CDR3: CASSPAGISTDTQYF. The CDR3 coding sequence is TGTGCCAGCAGTCCCGCAGGGATTAGCACAGATACGCAGTATTTT. Full variable domain (rest looked up from reference TRBV28 and TRBJ2-3): DVKVTQSSRYLVKRTGEKVFLECVQDMDHENMFWYRQDPGLGLRLIYFSYDVKMKEKGDIPEGYSVSREKKERFSLILESASTNQTSMYLCASSPAGISTDTQYFGPGTRLTVL.

The chain combines TRBV4-2 with TRBJ1-5; 9 nucleotides align to TRBD1. The CDR3 spans 20 residues. The germline V gene has CDR1 LGHNA and CDR2 YNFKEQ. Trimming at V came to 1 base and at J to 0 bases, leaving 13 bases not matched to a gene. The CDR3 DNA reads as TGTGCCAGCAGCCAAGGAGACCGGACAGGGGTTACACATAGCAATCAGCCCCAGCATTTT. Translated, it gives CASSQGDRTGVTHSNQPQHF.

The rearrangement joins TRBV19 to TRBJ1-5; D unclear. CDR3 length: 12 amino acids. Germline V CDR1 and CDR2: LNHDA, SQIVND (reference sequence). The germline V and J ends were trimmed by 5 bases and 5 bases, with 7 bases remaining between them. The CDR3 is CASSLADQPQHF. CDR3 nucleotide sequence: TGTGCCAGTAGTTTAGCGGATCAGCCCCAGCATTTT.

The chain recombines TRBV28 with TRBJ1-6; maybe TRBD1 (5 bases). V was shortened by 6 bases and J by 8 bases, with 14 bases between the two germline ends. The CDR3 contains 14 residues. CDR1 is MDHEN and CDR2 is SYDVKM in the germline V gene. The CDR3 protein is CASSPGGTDSPLHF. Written as DNA, the CDR3 is TGTGCCAGCAGCCCTGGGGGGACGGATTCACCCCTCCACTTT.

The V gene is TRBV9, the J gene TRBJ2-1, with 10 positions matching TRBD2. Losses at the gene ends were 0 bases for V and 8 bases for J; bases not matched to a gene: 14. Looked up from germline, CDR1 is SGDLS and CDR2 is YYNGEE. This CDR3 region has 18 residues. CDR3 DNA: TGTGCCAGCAGCGTAGCTAGCGGGAGACGGGGTTTCGGGGATGAGCAGTTCTTC. Encoded protein: CASSVASGRRGFGDEQFF.

The chain recombines TRBV29-1 with TRBJ2-1, with 7 bases aligning to TRBD2. The CDR3 sequence is 14 residues long. Looked up from germline, CDR1 is SQVTM and CDR2 is ANQGSEA. V trimming: 4 bases; J trimming: 4 bases; junction bases outside the gene matches: 7. The CDR3 sequence is CSVGGASGYNEQFF. Here the CDR3 DNA reads TGCAGCGTTGGAGGGGCTAGCGGATACAATGAGCAGTTCTTC.

This chain joins TRBV18 and TRBJ1-4, with 7 bases identical to TRBD1. Germline CDR1 is KGHSH and CDR2 is LQKENI. The CDR3 totals 13 residues. Losses at the gene ends were 2 bases for V and 7 bases for J; bases not matched to a gene: 1. In nucleotides, the CDR3 is TGTGCCAGCTCACCAGGGGACAGTGAAAAACTGTTTTTT. Translated, it gives CASSPGDSEKLFF.

This clone was observed once. The chain joins TRBV7-2 to TRBJ1-2; the match to TRBD1 covers 10 bases. This CDR3 comprises 14 residues. Trimming removed 5 bases from V and 7 bases from J; junction bases left unmatched: 7. Germline V CDR1 and CDR2: SGHTA, FQGNSA. CDR3 DNA sequence: TGTGCCAGCAGCCCACCAGACAGGGGGCCTGGCTACACCTTC. Translation gives CASSPPDRGPGYTF.

A single count supports this clone. The rearrangement links TRBV13 to TRBJ1-1, with a tentative D call TRBD1 (5 bases). V gave up 4 bases and J gave up 1 base, with 10 bases separating them. The CDR3 loop spans 14 amino acids. The germline V gene encodes CDR1 PRHDT and CDR2 FYEKMQ (reference sequence). This CDR3 is CASSSEDRNTEAFF. The CDR3 nucleotides read TGTGCCAGCAGCTCCGAAGACAGGAACACTGAAGCTTTCTTT.

This chain uses TRBV21-1 with TRBJ2-3; the table's D call, TRBD1, has no DNA check behind it. TRBV21-1 is labeled a pseudogene. There are 15 residues in the CDR3. The CDR3 nucleotides read TGTGCCAGCAGCAAGGAGTCCAGGGGCACAGATACGCAGTGTTTT. Translating it yields CASSKESRGTDTQCF.

The chain joins TRBV7-2 to TRBJ2-1, with D tentatively TRBD1 (6 bases). Germline V CDR1 and CDR2: SGHTA, FQGNSA. With 6 bases removed from V and 3 bases from J, the gap between germline ends came to 15 bases. The CDR3 runs 15 residues. CDR3 sequence reads: CASSYSGALYNEQFF. The CDR3, as DNA: TGTGCCAGCAGTTATTCAGGGGCCCTCTACAATGAGCAGTTCTTC. The full variable domain, in which reference TRBV7-2 and TRBJ2-1 provide the parts outside the CDR3, is GAGVSQSPSNKVTEKGKDVELRCDPISGHTALYWYRQSLGQGLEFLIYFQGNSAPDKSGLPSDRFSAERTGGSVSTLTIQRTQQEDSAVYLCASSYSGALYNEQFFGPGTRLTVL.

This clone was recorded many times. Its ends do not fully match the called genes, so a read error is possible. The V call is TRBV6-5, the J call TRBJ1-6; 9 positions agree with TRBD1. From germline, CDR1 is MNHEY and CDR2 SVGAGI. The length of the CDR3 is 15 residues. The CDR3 is CASRGQGTYNSPLHF. The CDR3 nucleotides read TGTGCCAGCAGGGGACAGGGCACCTACAATTCACCCCTCCACTTT.

This CDR3 is CASSYFGTGPYEQYF. CDR3 in DNA: TGTGCCAGCAGTTACTTTGGGACAGGACCCTACGAGCAGTACTTC. The genes are TRBV6-5 and TRBJ2-7; TRBD1 agrees at 8 bases. The CDR3 spans 15 residues. CDR1 and CDR2 (germline): MNHEY, SVGAGI. The V gene end was trimmed by 1 base and the J gene end by 2 bases; junction bases not matched to a gene: 4.

The rearrangement uses TRBV7-2 and TRBJ2-7, with D perhaps TRBD2 (6 bases). CDR1 and CDR2 (germline): SGHTA, FQGNSA. The length of the CDR3 is 15 residues. Trimming stripped 3 bases from V and 2 bases from J, with 14 bases between. The CDR3 sequence is CASSLAGPRAYEQYF. The CDR3 coding sequence is TGTGCCAGCAGCTTGGCGGGACCCCGGGCCTACGAGCAGTACTTC.

The chain combines TRBV3-1 (or the pseudogene TRBV3-2) with TRBJ1-1; a weak D match, TRBD1 (6 bases). Trimming stripped 10 bases from V and 0 bases from J, with 21 bases between. CDR1 and CDR2 (germline): LGHDT, YNNKEL (reference sequence). This CDR3 spans 16 amino acids. Here the CDR3 reads CATAPSGALMNTEAFF. CDR3 bases: TGTGCCACGGCGCCATCAGGGGCTCTAATGAACACTGAAGCTTTCTTT.

The rearrangement joins TRBV19 to TRBJ2-7, with D maybe TRBD2 (5 bases). Trimming left V 4 bases short and J 2 bases short, with 12 bases between. CDR3 size: 14 residues. Germline CDR1 LNHDA, CDR2 SQIVND (reference sequence). CDR3 sequence: CASSTTTRTYEQYF. The CDR3 DNA follows: TGTGCCAGTAGTACCACTACTAGAACCTACGAGCAGTACTTC.

The genes are TRBV5-1 and TRBJ2-2, with D possibly matching TRBD1 (5 bases). The CDR3 is made up of 15 amino acids. V lost 0 bases to trimming and J lost 1 base, with 7 bases between them. Germline V lookup: CDR1 SGHRS, CDR2 YFSETQ. Here the CDR3 DNA reads TGCGCCAGCAGCTTGGGACAGCTGAACACCGGGGAGCTGTTTTTT. Translation: CASSLGQLNTGELFF.

In this sample, this clone turned up a few times. This sequence joins TRBV6-5 and TRBJ2-7, with D possibly being TRBD2 (5 bases). The CDR3 runs to 11 residues. Trimming took 7 bases from V and 10 from J, leaving 14 bases between them. CDR1 is MNHEY and CDR2 is SVGAGI in the germline V gene. CDR3 sequence reads: CASNGGGGQYF. CDR3 nucleotides: TGTGCCAGCAATGGAGGTGGAGGACAGTACTTC.

This clone has only one observation. The V and J genes are TRBV7-9 and TRBJ2-1; weak D call: TRBD2 (6 bases). Trimming pared 2 bases from V and 7 bases from J, leaving 9 bases between. Germline CDR1 SEHNR, CDR2 FQNEAQ (reference sequence). CDR3 length equals 13 residues. CDR3 region: CASSLLGGNEQFF. The CDR3 DNA reads as TGTGCCAGCAGCTTACTGGGAGGAAATGAGCAGTTCTTC.

J is TRBJ2-7 and V is TRBV27; 11 bases fit TRBD2. The ends lost 3 bases at V and 2 bases at J; junction bases unmatched: 3. From germline, CDR1 is MNHEY and CDR2 SMNVEV (reference sequence). This CDR3 is 15 amino acids long. CDR3 residues: CASSLTSGATYEQYF. The DNA of the CDR3 is TGTGCCAGCAGTTTGACTAGCGGGGCCACCTACGAGCAGTACTTC.

The chain combines TRBV6-5 with TRBJ1-6; D not resolved. Trimming cost V 7 bases and J 8 bases, with 12 bases left between them. Germline CDR1 MNHEY, CDR2 SVGAGI. This CDR3 is 13 amino acids long. CDR3 in amino acids: CASKNAGDSPLHF. The CDR3 DNA is TGTGCCAGCAAAAATGCGGGAGATTCACCCCTCCACTTT.